This TCR beta chain was obtained from a study of PD-1 blockade in classical Hodgkin lymphoma. Study findings and constraints: What drove the repertoire differences, possibly disease activity or prior therapy, has not been defined. The study reported lower baseline TCR diversity in newly diagnosed patients than in healthy donors.

This table comes from immunoSEQ multiplex PCR, and its TCRdb copy is limited to in-frame clones, with some not included. The table shows under 35,000 clones, with about 88% occurring only once. In this sample, this clone turned up a few times. As yet, its antigen is unknown. Regarding time point: newly diagnosed, previously untreated cHL patient sample. Negative selection with magnetic separation was used to purify CD4+ T cells from thawed PBMCs. A comparison was provided by newly diagnosed, untreated classical Hodgkin lymphoma PBMCs. The ends were cut back, 7 bases at V and 4 bases at J, with 13 bases in the middle. This CDR3 comprises 13 residues. From germline, CDR1 is SNHLY and CDR2 FYNNEI.

This TCR was sampled from a human donor with classical Hodgkin lymphoma. Sequenced sample: CD4+ T cells from blood. J is TRBJ1-2 and V is TRBV2; no clear D gene. The CDR3 nucleotides are TGTGCCAGCACTAAAAGCTCAAGCTATGGCTACACCTTC. Translated: CASTKSSSYGYTF.